This TCR beta chain was observed in a study of T-cell memory formation after mild COVID-19. Overall study context: Clusters were largely donor specific.

This clonotype was observed a few times. Its antigen is not identified. Findings and limits, study-wide: Pre-infection memory carried some responding clones, suggesting that cross-reactive memory joined.

TCRdb re-called the 5' RACE reads with MiXCR, one entry per CDR3 protein. This repertoire shows 180,000 or so distinct CDR3 sequences, 9.5% to 13% found once; its top ten account for more than 3.5%. Trimming took off 3 bases at V and 8 bases at J, with 22 bases between the two ends. Per the germline V gene, CDR1 is SEHNR and CDR2 is FQNEAQ (reference sequence). The CDR3 has 16 residues. This sequence was found in a man between 18 and 29 years old who had mild COVID-19 (a few samples of this study predate the infection). Cell type and time point are not known. Sequencing was done on a sample of PBMCs or a T cell subset sorted from them (not recorded which). This chain joins TRBV7-9 and TRBJ1-2; a possible D gene is TRBD1 (6 bases). CDR3 bases: TGTGCCAGCAGCTTGGTTGGGTCAGGGGACCAAAAGGGCTACACCTTC. Protein sequence: CASSLVGSGDQKGYTF.